This T cell receptor beta chain was profiled in a study of human T cells and chemical hapten exposure. The CDR3 consists of 12 residues. V was shortened by 0 bases and J by 5 bases, with 6 bases between the two germline ends. Germline V CDR1 and CDR2: SGHKS, YYEKEE (reference sequence). The time point was: pre-sensitization, week 0. Described treatment: therapeutic diphenylcyclopropenone sensitization with weekly scalp DPC. It was unfractionated whole blood from which total RNA was extracted. Notes on this clonotype: The antigen is not known.

TCRdb analysed the RACE reads with MiXCR anew, one entry per CDR3 protein. Counted here are about 34,000 distinct CDR3 sequences, 10% occurring once; the ten biggest clones make up about 28%. Broader study findings: The number of TCRs over 1 in 1000 frequency stayed unchanged after DPC.

The TCR originated in a man between 50 and 59 years old with alopecia areata. Some clones in this sample may be carry-over from other donors' samples. Sequenced here: whole blood, sampled in connection with sensitization to the hapten diphenylcyclopropenone (DPC). The genes are TRBV5-5 and TRBJ2-7, with D perhaps TRBD1 (6 bases). The DNA for the CDR3 is TGTGCCAGCAGCTTGGGGACAGACGAGCAGTACTTC. Encoded protein: CASSLGTDEQYF.